The source of this TCR beta chain is a study of high-grade serous ovarian cancer treatment subgroups. Method: immunoSEQ multiplex PCR; TCRdb's copy keeps in-frame clones and lacks some. Seen here are several thousand clones, around 81% observed once, and the top ten hold around 9%. The tumor samples were collected prior to definitive surgery or chemotherapy. There are 18 residues in the CDR3. The ends lost 2 bases at V and 1 base at J; junction bases unmatched: 12. Germline V gene data show CDR1 as SGDLS and CDR2 as YYNGEE. The specimen sequenced was tumor tissue. The rearrangement uses TRBV9 and TRBJ2-3; 8 nucleotides agree with TRBD2. The TCR sequence derives from a human donor with high-grade serous ovarian cancer. The CDR3 coding sequence is TGTGCCAGCAGCGTCCGAACGTCGGCGGGGGGAGGCACAGATACGCAGTATTTT. It specifies CASSVRTSAGGGTDTQYF.